This T cell receptor beta chain derives from a study of CD8+ T cells in alopecia areata. This CDR3 spans 16 amino acids. Trimming took off 4 bases at V and 6 bases at J, with 22 bases between the two ends. Germline CDR1 and CDR2: SGHDN and FVKESK. There are a few counts of this clone. Its antigen is currently unknown. General study points: Lesional tissue from the scalp (especially in alopecia totalis/universalis) showed higher clonality than normal scalp.

Following extraction, RNA underwent reverse transcription to cDNA, which served as the sequencing template. Libraries were prepared by immunoSEQ multiplex PCR; TCRdb keeps only in-frame clonotypes and omits some of them. Here the sample spans approximately 65,000 clones, 45% to 50% being singletons. Lesional scalp punch biopsies and peripheral blood were collected from alopecia areata patients. The genes are TRBV14 and TRBJ2-7; no firm D call. Here the sequenced sample was CD8+ T cells sorted from blood, taken at week 0. The receptor was derived from a human donor with alopecia areata. In DNA form, the CDR3 reads TGTGCCAGCAGCCCTGACGACCGGACCCCTCCCTCCGAGCAGTACTTC. It translates to CASSPDDRTPPSEQYF.